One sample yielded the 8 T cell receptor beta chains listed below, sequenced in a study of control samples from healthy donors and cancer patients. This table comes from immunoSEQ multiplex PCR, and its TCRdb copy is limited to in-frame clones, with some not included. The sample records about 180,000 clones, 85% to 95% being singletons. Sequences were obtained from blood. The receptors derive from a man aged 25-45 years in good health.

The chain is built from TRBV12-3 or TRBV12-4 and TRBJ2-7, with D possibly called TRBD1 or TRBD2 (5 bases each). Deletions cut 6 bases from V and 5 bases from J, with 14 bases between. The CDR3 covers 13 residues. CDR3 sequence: CASRRMGRDEQYF. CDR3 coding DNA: TGTGCCAGCAGGCGTATGGGGCGGGACGAGCAGTACTTC.

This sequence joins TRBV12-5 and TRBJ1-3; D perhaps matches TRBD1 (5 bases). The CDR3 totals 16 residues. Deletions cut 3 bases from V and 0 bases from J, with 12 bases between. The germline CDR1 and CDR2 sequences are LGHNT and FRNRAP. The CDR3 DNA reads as TGTGCTAGTGGTTTTTTCGCTGGGGGCTCTGGAAACACCATATATTTT. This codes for CASGFFAGGSGNTIYF.

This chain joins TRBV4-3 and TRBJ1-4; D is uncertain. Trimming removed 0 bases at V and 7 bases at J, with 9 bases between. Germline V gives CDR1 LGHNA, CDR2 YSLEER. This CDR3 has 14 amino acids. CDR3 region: CASSQDSAGEKLFF. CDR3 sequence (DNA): TGCGCCAGCAGCCAAGATTCGGCGGGTGAAAAACTGTTTTTT.

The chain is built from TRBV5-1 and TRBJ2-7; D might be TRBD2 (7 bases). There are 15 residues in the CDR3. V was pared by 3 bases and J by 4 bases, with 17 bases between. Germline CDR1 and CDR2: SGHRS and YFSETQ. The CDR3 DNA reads TGCGCCAGCAGCTCCCCCGGAGGGGGGGAGTACGAGCAGTACTTC. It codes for CASSSPGGGEYEQYF. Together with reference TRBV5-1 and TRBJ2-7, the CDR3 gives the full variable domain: KAGVTQTPRYLIKTRGQQVTLSCSPISGHRSVSWYQQTPGQGLQFLFEYFSETQRNKGNFPGRFSGRQFSNSRSEMNVSTLELGDSALYLCASSSPGGGEYEQYFGPGTRLTVT.

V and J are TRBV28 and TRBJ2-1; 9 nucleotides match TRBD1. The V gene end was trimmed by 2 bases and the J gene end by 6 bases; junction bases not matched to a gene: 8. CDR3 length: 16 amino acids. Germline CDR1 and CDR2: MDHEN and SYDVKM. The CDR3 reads CASSLPGQGTGNEQFF. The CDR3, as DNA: TGTGCCAGCAGTTTACCGGGACAGGGTACGGGCAATGAGCAGTTCTTC.

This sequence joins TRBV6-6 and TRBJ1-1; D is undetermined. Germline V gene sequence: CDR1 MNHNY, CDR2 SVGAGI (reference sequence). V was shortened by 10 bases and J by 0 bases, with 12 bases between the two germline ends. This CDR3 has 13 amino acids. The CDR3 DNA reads TGTGCCACTCGACCGAGCGTGAACACTGAAGCTTTCTTT. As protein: CATRPSVNTEAFF.

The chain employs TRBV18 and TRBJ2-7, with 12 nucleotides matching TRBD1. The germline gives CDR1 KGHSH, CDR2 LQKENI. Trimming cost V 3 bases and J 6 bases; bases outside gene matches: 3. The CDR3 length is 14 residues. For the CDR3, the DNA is TGTGCCAGCTCACCCGGGACAGGGGGCGTCGAGCAGTACTTC. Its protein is CASSPGTGGVEQYF.

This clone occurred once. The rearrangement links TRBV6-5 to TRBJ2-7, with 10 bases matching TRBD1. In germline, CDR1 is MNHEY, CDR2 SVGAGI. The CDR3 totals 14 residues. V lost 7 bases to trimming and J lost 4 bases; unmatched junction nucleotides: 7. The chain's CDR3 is CASNSGTGEYEQYF. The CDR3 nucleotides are TGTGCCAGCAATTCCGGGACAGGGGAATACGAGCAGTACTTC.